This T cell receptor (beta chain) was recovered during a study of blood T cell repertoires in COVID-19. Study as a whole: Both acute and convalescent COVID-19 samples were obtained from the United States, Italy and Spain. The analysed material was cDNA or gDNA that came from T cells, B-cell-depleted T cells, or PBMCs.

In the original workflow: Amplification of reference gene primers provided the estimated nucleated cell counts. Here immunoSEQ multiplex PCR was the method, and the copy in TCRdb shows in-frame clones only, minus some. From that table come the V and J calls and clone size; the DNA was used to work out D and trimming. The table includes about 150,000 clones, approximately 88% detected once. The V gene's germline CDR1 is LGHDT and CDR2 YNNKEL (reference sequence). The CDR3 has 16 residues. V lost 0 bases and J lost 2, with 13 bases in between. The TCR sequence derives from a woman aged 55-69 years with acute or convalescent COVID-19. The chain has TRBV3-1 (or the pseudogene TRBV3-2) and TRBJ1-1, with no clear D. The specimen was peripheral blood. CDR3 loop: CASSQDRSTRNTEAFF. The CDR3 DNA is TGTGCCAGCAGCCAAGATCGAAGTACCAGAAACACTGAAGCTTTCTTT.